The clone carrying this TCR beta chain appeared a single time. What it recognizes is unknown. The data were obtained in a study of cytomegalovirus exposure and HLA in healthy donors. Turning to the study itself: Earlier sequencing of some 170 million T cells yielded about 120 million unique TCR beta sequences.

Each donor was nominally healthy when sampled (though unrecorded immune exposures were likely). The PCR made use of 60 Vbeta and 13 Jbeta primers. The assay was immunoSEQ multiplex PCR, and TCRdb's table has in-frame clones only and misses some. There are about 94,000 clones in the sample; approximately 75% occur only once, and under 4% lies in the top ten. Per the germline V gene, CDR1 is SGDLS and CDR2 is YYNGEE. CDR3 length: 14 amino acids. Trimming took 4 bases from V and 7 from J, leaving 17 bases between them. General study findings and limits: Most of the TCR beta V segments (in an earlier analysis) were productive either about 90% or about 30% of the time. An analysis that came later showed most CMV-associated TCR beta chains appearing HLA-restricted.

The sample was PBMCs. The chain uses TRBV9 and TRBJ1-1; no definite D call. This clonotype was obtained from a woman aged 40 to 55 in good health and CMV-seronegative. The CDR3 nucleotides are TGTGCCAGCAGCCGTTCGATAGCGGATCTTGAAGCTTTCTTT. Its translation: CASSRSIADLEAFF.